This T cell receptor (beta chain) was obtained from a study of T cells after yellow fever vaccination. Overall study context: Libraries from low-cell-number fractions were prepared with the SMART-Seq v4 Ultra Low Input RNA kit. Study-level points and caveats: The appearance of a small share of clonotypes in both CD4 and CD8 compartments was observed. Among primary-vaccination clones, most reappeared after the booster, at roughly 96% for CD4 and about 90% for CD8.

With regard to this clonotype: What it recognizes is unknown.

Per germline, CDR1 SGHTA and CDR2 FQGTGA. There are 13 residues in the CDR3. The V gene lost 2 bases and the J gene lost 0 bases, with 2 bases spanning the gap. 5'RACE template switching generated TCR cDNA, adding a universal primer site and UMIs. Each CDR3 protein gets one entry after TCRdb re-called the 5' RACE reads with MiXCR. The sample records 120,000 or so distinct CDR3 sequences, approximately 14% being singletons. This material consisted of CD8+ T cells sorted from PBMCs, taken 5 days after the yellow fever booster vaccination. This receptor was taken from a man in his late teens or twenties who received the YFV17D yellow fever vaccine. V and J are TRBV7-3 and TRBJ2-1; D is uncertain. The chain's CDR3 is CASSLDSYNEQFF. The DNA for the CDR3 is TGTGCCAGCAGCTTAGACTCCTACAATGAGCAGTTCTTC.